The present T cell receptor beta chain was sequenced within a study of CD8 T cells in ankylosing spondylitis. Study observations and caveats: Reportedly, matched ankylosing spondylitis synovial fluid was significantly enriched for disease-linked clones. Eight or nine highly homologous variants formed a TCR beta motif that appeared characteristic of ankylosing spondylitis blood.

TCRdb itself ran the 5' RACE reads through MiXCR, one entry per CDR3 protein. The repertoire has 350,000 or so distinct CDR3 sequences, about 15% of them found once; the top ten carry 0.9% to 1.2%. This clonotype was detected only a few times. Its antigen is as yet unknown. V lost 4 bases to trimming and J lost 6 bases, with 9 bases between them. This CDR3 spans 12 amino acids. Sequencing was done on a sample of blood, either unsorted or a sorted T cell fraction (not recorded which). This receptor was identified in a male donor with ankylosing spondylitis or in good health (not recorded which). This chain uses TRBV12-3 or TRBV12-4 with TRBJ1-2; D remains unclear. The CDR3 reads CASSSSPNGYTF. CDR3 sequence (DNA): TGTGCCAGCAGTTCCTCCCCCAATGGCTACACCTTC.